Sequencing of this T cell receptor (gamma chain) was carried out in a study of gamma-delta T cells after stem cell transplantation (dated by TCRdb to 2015 to 2016). Receptor amplification or capture employed RT-PCR. TCRdb records Illumina MiSeq as the sequencer. TCRdb processed the public reads again with the CATT caller, after which rows with matching DNA were combined. This sample lists about 3,500 gamma-chain clones; nearly 5% were detected once. In total, the top ten clones hold about 20% of the sample. A remark on this clone: Its binding antigen is unknown. No much larger clone exists at a distance of one base, and base qualities are not known. The same CDR3 also results from other DNA sequences found in this sample.

The CDR3 measures 15 amino acids from cysteine to phenylalanine. Just the 45-base CDR3 DNA is kept, in frame starting at base 1. Clipping removes 5 bases from V and 7 bases from J, with 5 as the unmatched junction base count. From the germline V gene (reference sequence), CDR1 is GITISATS and CDR2 is ISYDGTV. This sequence originates from a human donor. It is not recorded whose cells these are; they may come from a transplant donor. The rearranged segments are TRGV9 and TRGJP. The sequencing input was gamma-delta T cells. The sequence in DNA is TGTGCCTTGTGGGGGGGGGAGTTGGGCAAAAAAATCAAGGTATTT. Translation gives CALWGGELGKKIKVF.